This T cell receptor beta chain came from a study of cytotoxic CD8 clonotypes in ibrutinib-treated CLL. The germline V gene has CDR1 MNHEY and CDR2 SVGAGI. The V gene lost 6 bases and the J gene lost 6 bases, with 16 bases spanning the gap. This CDR3 contains 14 residues. As concerns this clone: What it binds is not known.

Study observations and caveats: Clonality rose at ibrutinib response and fell back toward baseline at progression. Baseline-level clonality went beyond age-matched healthy donors and moved in step with circulating CD8+ T-cell counts. Public clonotypes were rare and shrank or held steady on treatment.

TCRdb's copy holds only in-frame clones and misses some; the assay was immunoSEQ multiplex PCR. The sample records 200,000 or so clones, 60% to 80% being singletons. This material consisted of PBMCs, taken after 12 months of ibrutinib treatment. This sequence originates from a human donor with chronic lymphocytic leukemia. The rearrangement links TRBV6-5 to TRBJ2-3; either TRBD1 or TRBD2 may supply D (6 bases each). The CDR3, as DNA: TGTGCCAGCAGAAGGGGGGCGCGTTGGGATACGCAGTATTTT. Translating gives CASRRGARWDTQYF.